One sample yielded the 11 T cell receptor beta chains listed below, sequenced in a study of Graves' ophthalmopathy and Graves' hyperthyroidism. Amplification targeted the TCR beta CDR3 regions, with RNA transcripts as the source material. The authors performed first-round RT-PCR with HTBI primers and then a second-round multiplex PCR. In TCRdb, the multiplex PCR reads were re-called with MiXCR into one record per CDR3 protein. The sample holds approximately 410,000 distinct CDR3 sequences, over 15% seen once. Sequencing input: peripheral blood. These receptors came from a woman aged 18-29 years with stable Graves' hyperthyroidism.

This clonotype was counted ten times or more. The chain recombines TRBV7-2 with TRBJ1-2; D remains ambiguous. Looked up from germline, CDR1 is SGHTA and CDR2 is FQGNSA. The CDR3 sequence is 12 residues long. The V gene lost 5 bases and the J gene lost 7 bases, with 11 bases spanning the gap. The CDR3 here is CASSLKLGGYTF. In DNA form, the CDR3 reads TGTGCCAGCAGCCTTAAACTCGGTGGCTACACCTTC.

Regarding this clonotype: A much larger clone sits a single nucleotide away, making a read error possible. The chain joins TRBV16 to TRBJ1-2, with 8 bases identical to TRBD1. CDR1 and CDR2 (germline): KGHSY, FQNENV. The CDR3 covers 13 residues. V was clipped by 8 bases and J by 3 bases; unmatched bases: 5. Written as DNA, the CDR3 is TGTGCCAGCGGCCTGGGACAGGACTATGGCTACACCTTC. It is translated as CASGLGQDYGYTF.

Many counts were recorded for this clonotype. The rearrangement uses TRBV29-1 and TRBJ1-1; 7 bases match TRBD1. Germline V gene lookup returns CDR1 SQVTM and CDR2 ANQGSEA. CDR3 length equals 13 residues. After removal of 6 bases from V and 0 bases from J, the junction contained 4 bases not matched to a gene. CDR3 residues: CSVQTGMNTEAFF. The CDR3, as DNA: TGCAGCGTCCAGACAGGGATGAACACTGAAGCTTTCTTT.

V gene TRBV5-1 combines with J gene TRBJ2-5, with TRBD2 matching over 9 bases. V trimming: 6 bases; J trimming: 0 bases; junction bases outside the gene matches: 6. In germline, CDR1 is SGHRS, CDR2 YFSETQ. This CDR3 has 15 amino acids. The CDR3 sequence: CASTKRGDHQETQYF. The CDR3 DNA is TGCGCCAGCACCAAGCGGGGGGACCACCAAGAGACCCAGTACTTC. The entire variable domain, with the rest obtained from reference TRBV5-1 and TRBJ2-5, is as follows: KAGVTQTPRYLIKTRGQQVTLSCSPISGHRSVSWYQQTPGQGLQFLFEYFSETQRNKGNFPGRFSGRQFSNSRSEMNVSTLELGDSALYLCASTKRGDHQETQYFGPGTRLLVL.

Ten or more counts support this clonotype. V gene TRBV12-3 or TRBV12-4 combines with J gene TRBJ2-7; the match to TRBD1 covers 7 bases. CDR3 length: 14 amino acids. Trimming at V came to 6 bases and at J to 0 bases, leaving 5 bases not matched to a gene. The DNA for the CDR3 is TGTGCCAGCAGGTATACAGGGGCCTCCTACGAGCAGTACTTC. The encoded protein is CASRYTGASYEQYF.

This clonotype was recorded a few times. The genes are TRBV13 and TRBJ1-5; D is ambiguous. V shed 2 bases and J shed 5 bases, with 10 bases lying between them. Germline V gene sequence: CDR1 PRHDT, CDR2 FYEKMQ (reference sequence). The CDR3 is 14 residues long. Here the CDR3 DNA reads TGTGCCAGCAGCTTAAGTTATAGTCATCAGCCCCAGCATTTT. Translating it yields CASSLSYSHQPQHF.

A few counts support this clonotype. The genes are TRBV7-2 and TRBJ1-1, with a possible D match to TRBD1 (6 bases). Between the trimmed V and J ends, which lost 4 bases and 6 bases, there was a span of 15 bases. This CDR3 region has 14 residues. CDR1 is SGHTA and CDR2 is FQGNSA in the germline V gene. CDR3 in amino acids: CASSSVDGQPEAFF. Here the CDR3 DNA reads TGTGCCAGCAGCTCGGTGGACGGACAGCCTGAAGCTTTCTTT.

Points on this clonotype: With a much larger clone just one base away, this may be a read error. This CDR3 is missing its conserved last phenylalanine or tryptophan, likely due to a read error. The CDR3 region is CASSLAGQGGDTEAFC. DNA for the CDR3: TGCGCCAGCAGCTTGGCCGGACAGGGCGGGGACACTGAAGCTTTCTGT. J is TRBJ1-1 and V is TRBV5-1, with 8 bases aligning to TRBD1. With 0 bases clipped from V and 3 bases from J, the junction kept 7 bases outside the gene matches. The germline gives CDR1 SGHRS, CDR2 YFSETQ. The CDR3 loop spans 16 amino acids.

There are many counts of this clonotype. This chain connects TRBV2 to TRBJ1-1; 7 bases map to TRBD1. J gave up 1 base and V 6 bases, and 8 bases lay outside the gene matches. CDR1 is SNHLY, CDR2 FYNNEI, per germline. The CDR3 covers 15 residues. The CDR3 region has the DNA TGTGCCAGCAGGCCCCAGGGGGGAGGGAACACTGAAGCTTTCTTT. Protein sequence: CASRPQGGGNTEAFF.

This clonotype was counted only a few times. This chain's CDR3 is CASSHGRGAYEQYF. The CDR3 DNA reads TGTGCCAGCAGCCACGGTAGGGGGGCCTACGAGCAGTACTTC. The chain carries TRBV3-1 and TRBJ2-7; D could derive from TRBD1 or TRBD2 (6 bases each). The CDR3 contains 14 residues. The V gene's germline CDR1 is LGHDT and CDR2 YNNKEL (reference sequence). V shed 3 bases and J shed 2 bases, with 11 bases lying between them.

This clonotype has only a few counts. The rearrangement joins TRBV7-8 to TRBJ1-6; D unresolved. The CDR3 extends over 16 amino acids. Germline CDR1 is SGHVS and CDR2 is FQNEAQ. Trimming left V 5 bases short and J 7 bases short, with 18 bases between. CDR3 sequence: CASSLSRTQRNSPLHF. The CDR3 DNA reads TGTGCCAGCAGCCTAAGTCGTACACAGCGAAATTCACCCCTCCACTTT.